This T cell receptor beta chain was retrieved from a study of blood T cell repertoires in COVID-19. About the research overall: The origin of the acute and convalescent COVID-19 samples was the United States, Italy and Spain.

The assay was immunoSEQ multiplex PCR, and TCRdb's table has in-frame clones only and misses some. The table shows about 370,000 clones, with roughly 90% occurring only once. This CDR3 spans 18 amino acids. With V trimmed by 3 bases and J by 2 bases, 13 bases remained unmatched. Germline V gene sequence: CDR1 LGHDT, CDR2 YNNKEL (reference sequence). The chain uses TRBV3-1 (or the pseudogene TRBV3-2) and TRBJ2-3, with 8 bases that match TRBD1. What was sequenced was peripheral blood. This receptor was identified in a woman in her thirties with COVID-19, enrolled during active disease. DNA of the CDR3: TGTGCCAGCAGCCATTTACCGACAGGGGATTTAAACACAGATACGCAGTATTTT. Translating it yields CASSHLPTGDLNTDTQYF.